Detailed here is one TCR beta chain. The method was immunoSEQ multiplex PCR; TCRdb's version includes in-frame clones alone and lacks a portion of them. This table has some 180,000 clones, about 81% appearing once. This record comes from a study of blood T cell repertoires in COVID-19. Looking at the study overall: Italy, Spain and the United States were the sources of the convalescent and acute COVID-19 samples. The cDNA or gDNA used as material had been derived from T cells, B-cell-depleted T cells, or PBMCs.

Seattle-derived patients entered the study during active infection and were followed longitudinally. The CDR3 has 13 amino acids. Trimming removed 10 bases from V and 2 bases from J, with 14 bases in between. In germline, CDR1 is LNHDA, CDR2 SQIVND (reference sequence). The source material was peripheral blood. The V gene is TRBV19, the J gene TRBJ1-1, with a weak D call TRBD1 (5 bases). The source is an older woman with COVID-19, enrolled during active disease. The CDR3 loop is CAIRTLPNTEAFF. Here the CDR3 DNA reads TGTGCCATCCGGACACTTCCTAACACTGAAGCTTTCTTT.